One sample yielded the 15 T cell receptor beta chains listed below, sequenced in a study of T cells in women clearing cervical HPV infection. Generated by immunoSEQ multiplex PCR, the TCRdb table keeps only in-frame clones and is missing some. The data include tens of thousands of clones; the top ten clones carry about 24%. Material: blood buffy coat. Receptors were obtained from a woman between 18 and 70 years old with a cervical HPV16 infection that either progressed to CIN3+ or cleared (not recorded which).

On this clone itself: The read ends 3 residues shy of where the CDR3 ends; the end is completed using the germline J gene. This chain connects TRBV2 to TRBJ2-5, with a tentative D call TRBD2 (5 bases). The CDR3 is 14 amino acids. Trimming took off 3 bases at V and 2 bases at J, with 10 bases between the two ends. Germline V gives CDR1 SNHLY, CDR2 FYNNEI. CDR3 bases read: TGTGCCAGCAGTGATAGGCGACTACAAGAGACC. This sequence encodes CASSDRRLQET. The full-length CDR3 reads as CASSDRRLQETQYF.

The CDR3 is CASSENSIYEQYF. The part of the CDR3 DNA that was read is TGCGCCAGCAGTGAGAATAGTATTTACGAG. This sequence joins TRBV10-1 and TRBJ2-7; D remains unclear. The read is 3 residues too short to cover the CDR3 end, so that end is filled in from the germline J gene. The CDR3 loop spans 13 amino acids. Trimming pared 2 bases from V and 4 bases from J, leaving 9 bases between. The germline V gene encodes CDR1 WNHNN and CDR2 SYGVQD (reference sequence).

Note on this clone: The missing CDR3 end, 3 residues past where the read stops, is filled in from the germline J gene. The J gene is TRBJ1-1, the V gene TRBV19, with 10 bases aligning to TRBD1. Germline trimming cut 6 bases from V and 4 bases from J; bases unmatched to any gene: 8. Looked up from germline, CDR1 is LNHDA and CDR2 is SQIVND (reference sequence). This CDR3 region has 15 residues. The CDR3 region is CASRPGQGFSTEAFF. The part of the CDR3 DNA that was read is TGTGCCAGTAGACCGGGACAGGGGTTTTCCACTGAA.

In regard to this clone: The sequenced fragment ends 3 residues before the CDR3 boundary, so the rest is inferred from the germline J gene. This chain links TRBV29-1 with TRBJ2-3; D is ambiguous. This CDR3 comprises 14 residues. Germline-derived CDR1 and CDR2 are SQVTM and ANQGSEA. The V end lost 2 bases, the J end lost 0 bases, and 9 bases lay between the germline ends. CDR3 in amino acids: CSVEKGLSTDTQYF. The covered CDR3 bases are TGCAGCGTTGAAAAAGGGTTAAGCACAGATACG.

Concerning this clone itself: The CDR3 extends 3 residues past the end of the read, so its final part is completed from the germline J gene. The chain carries TRBV5-4 and TRBJ2-7, with D tentatively TRBD1 (6 bases). This CDR3 has 13 amino acids. CDR1 is SGHNT and CDR2 is YYREEE in the germline V gene (reference sequence). The V end lost 2 bases, the J end lost 3 bases, and 9 bases lay between the germline ends. The CDR3 loop is CASSLGQNYEQYF. CDR3 bases read: TGTGCCAGCAGCTTAGGACAGAACTACGAG.

As for this clone: The read ends 3 residues before the CDR3 terminus; that terminus is restored from the germline J gene. The chain combines TRBV10-3 with TRBJ1-2; no clear D gene. Trimming removed 3 bases at V and 6 bases at J, with 11 bases between. From germline, CDR1 is ENHRY and CDR2 SYGVKD. The CDR3 is 13 residues long. CDR3 residues: CAISDDNLDGYTF. CDR3 bases read: TGTGCCATCAGTGACGATAACTTGGATGGC.

A remark on this clone: The sequence runs out 3 residues before the end of the CDR3; the remainder is reconstructed from the germline J gene. This chain joins TRBV7-8 and TRBJ2-3; 8 positions match TRBD2. The germline V gene has CDR1 SGHVS and CDR2 FQNEAQ. This CDR3 has 17 residues. The CDR3: CASSFGGSVAGQETQYF. The sequenced part of the CDR3 DNA is TGTGCCAGCAGCTTTGGGGGGTCGGTAGCGGGGCAAGAGACG.

Regarding this clone: Read data end 3 residues before the CDR3 end; the end is taken from the germline J gene. This sequence joins TRBV5-1 and TRBJ2-7; D is perhaps TRBD1 (5 bases). The germline CDR1 and CDR2 sequences are SGHRS and YFSETQ. The CDR3 is made up of 15 amino acids. Deletions cut 0 bases from V and 3 bases from J, with 13 bases between. This chain's CDR3 is CASSLDTRAYYEQYF. The sequenced part of the CDR3 DNA is TGCGCCAGCAGCTTGGATACCAGGGCCTACTACGAG.

This CDR3 is CSVTGNTYNEQFF. CDR3 DNA (partial): TGCAGCGTGACAGGGAACACCTACAATGAG. V usage is TRBV29-1 and J usage is TRBJ2-1, with 7 bases that match TRBD1. With the read ending 3 residues before the CDR3 end, the germline J gene is used to fill in that end. CDR1 SQVTM and CDR2 ANQGSEA come from the germline V gene. Germline trimming cut 6 bases from V and 2 bases from J; bases unmatched to any gene: 4. The CDR3 has 13 amino acids.

A note on this clone: The read gets to within 3 residues of the CDR3 end, and the germline J gene fills in the rest. The rearrangement joins TRBV5-1 to TRBJ1-1; 7 bases line up with TRBD1. Germline loops: CDR1 SGHRS, CDR2 YFSETQ. V lost 1 base to trimming and J lost 5 bases; unmatched junction nucleotides: 2. The CDR3 is made up of 13 amino acids. The CDR3 DNA, read in part, is TGCGCCAGCAGCTTGCAACAGGGGACTGAA. This sequence encodes CASSLQQGTE. The CDR3 as a whole reads CASSLQQGTEAFF.

The chain's CDR3 is CASSARRSGANVLTF. CDR3 DNA, as far as it was read: TGTGCCAGCAGTGCAAGAAGGTCTGGGGCCAACGTC. This chain joins TRBV2 and TRBJ2-6; D is unclear. The read ends 3 residues before the CDR3 terminus; that terminus is restored from the germline J gene. The germline V and J ends were trimmed by 4 bases and 1 base, with 8 bases remaining between them. This CDR3 contains 15 residues. The V gene's germline CDR1 is SNHLY and CDR2 FYNNEI.

Comments on this clone: The read terminates 3 residues ahead of where the CDR3 ends, so the germline J gene completes it. The chain combines TRBV5-1 with TRBJ2-3; no definite D call. The V gene's germline CDR1 is SGHRS and CDR2 YFSETQ. Trimming shortened V by 5 bases and J by 0 bases, and 10 bases separated the two germline ends. The CDR3 consists of 14 residues. CDR3 sequence: CASRSGDSTDTQYF. CDR3 DNA (partial): TGCGCCAGCAGGTCAGGCGATAGCACAGATACG.

Concerning this clone itself: The read ends 3 residues early relative to the CDR3; the germline J gene fills the gap. The rearrangement joins TRBV2 to TRBJ1-5; 7 bases agree with TRBD1. The trim removed 6 bases at V and 0 bases at J, leaving 5 bases unmatched. This CDR3 region has 15 residues. The germline V gene encodes CDR1 SNHLY and CDR2 FYNNEI. Incomplete CDR3 DNA: TGTGCCAGCAGAGGGACAGACTATAGCAATCAGCCC. It yields the protein CASRGTDYSNQP. The whole CDR3 protein reads CASRGTDYSNQPQHF.

Concerning this clone: The read finishes 3 residues shy of the CDR3 end, and the germline J gene is used to complete it. This chain joins TRBV29-1 and TRBJ1-4; TRBD1 matches 7 bases. Per the germline V gene, CDR1 is SQVTM and CDR2 is ANQGSEA. The CDR3 contains 15 residues. V was clipped by 7 bases and J by 4 bases; unmatched bases: 12. CDR3 DNA (partial): TGCAGCGGACTAACAGGGAGGGGGCTTAATGAAAAA. Encoded protein: CSGLTGRGLNEK. The complete CDR3 sequence is CSGLTGRGLNEKLFF.

About this clone itself: The read falls 3 residues short of the CDR3 end, and the missing part is taken from the germline J gene. The V call is TRBV7-2, the J call TRBJ1-2, with D possibly TRBD1 on 6 matching bases. Per the germline V gene, CDR1 is SGHTA and CDR2 is FQGNSA. The CDR3 totals 15 residues. The germline V and J ends were trimmed by 6 bases and 4 bases, with 18 bases remaining between them. The CDR3 region is CASRDRQDFSYGYTF. The part of the CDR3 DNA that was read is TGTGCCAGCAGGGATAGACAGGACTTTTCCTATGGC.